A single sample is the source of the 6 T cell receptor beta chains below, sequenced in a study of breast tumors, draining lymph nodes, adjacent tissues. One entry per CDR3 protein, called by TCRdb with MiXCR from the multiplex PCR reads. The sample comprises 47,000 or so distinct CDR3 sequences, 20% to 25% of which are singletons, and 8% rests with the top ten. What was sequenced was breast tumor tissue. These receptors were collected from a female donor with breast cancer. Some clones in this sample may be carry-over from other donors' samples.

This clonotype has at least ten counts. This sequence joins TRBV5-5 and TRBJ2-5; D gene unclear. There are 13 residues in the CDR3. Trimming removed 0 bases at V and 5 bases at J, with 8 bases between. Germline V CDR1 and CDR2: SGHKS, YYEKEE (reference sequence). The CDR3 region has the DNA TGTGCCAGCAGCTTGGGTGCGCCGGAGACCCAGTACTTC. As protein: CASSLGAPETQYF. Full variable domain (rest looked up from reference TRBV5-5 and TRBJ2-5): DAGVTQSPTHLIKTRGQQVTLRCSPISGHKSVSWYQQVLGQGPQFIFQYYEKEERGRGNFPDRFSARQFPNYSSELNVNALLLGDSALYLCASSLGAPETQYFGPGTRLLVL.

This clonotype has a count of ten or more. The chain is built from TRBV27 and TRBJ1-6; D is perhaps TRBD1 (5 bases). The CDR3 has 15 residues. With 3 bases removed from V and 10 bases from J, the gap between germline ends came to 16 bases. Germline V lookup: CDR1 MNHEY, CDR2 SMNVEV (reference sequence). The CDR3, as DNA: TGTGCCAGCAGTTTGCAGGGATATGGTATATCACCCCTCCACTTT. The encoded protein is CASSLQGYGISPLHF.

The chain joins TRBV7-9 to TRBJ2-6; 8 nucleotides line up with TRBD1. Trimming took 4 bases from V and 0 from J; bases not matched to a gene: 5. Germline V gives CDR1 SEHNR, CDR2 FQNEAQ (reference sequence). This CDR3 is built from 17 residues. CDR3 in amino acids: CASSYQGQVSGANVLTF. CDR3 sequence (DNA): TGTGCCAGCAGCTACCAGGGACAGGTCTCTGGGGCCAACGTCCTGACTTTC.

This clonotype was detected once. With a much larger clone just one base away, this may be a read error. The chain links TRBV5-1 to TRBJ2-3; no definite D call. This CDR3 region has 15 residues. CDR1 and CDR2 from the germline V gene are SGHRS and YFSETQ. CDR3 sequence reads: CASSLDRPRSDAQYF. The CDR3 DNA sequence: TGCGCCAGCAGCTTAGATAGGCCGCGATCAGATGCGCAGTATTTT. Full variable domain (remainder filled in from reference TRBV5-1 and TRBJ2-3): KAGVTQTPRYLIKTRGQQVTLSCSPISGHRSVSWYQQTPGQGLQFLFEYFSETQRNKGNFPGRFSGRQFSNSRSEMNVSTLELGDSALYLCASSLDRPRSDAQYFGPGTRLTVL.

This clonotype was observed at least ten times. The CDR3 protein is CASSLDVRSYGYTF. CDR3 nucleotide sequence: TGCGCCAGCAGCTTGGATGTCCGCTCCTATGGCTACACCTTC. The rearrangement links TRBV5-1 to TRBJ1-2; no firm D call. The germline CDR1 and CDR2 sequences are SGHRS and YFSETQ. The germline V and J ends were trimmed by 0 bases and 4 bases, with 10 bases remaining between them. This CDR3 has 14 residues.

The sample holds many counts of this clonotype. CDR3 nucleotide sequence: TGTGCCAGTAAAACAGGAGGACCTAGCACAGATACGCAGTATTTT. Its translation is CASKTGGPSTDTQYF. V is TRBV19 and J is TRBJ2-3; D assignment may be TRBD1 or TRBD2 (5 bases each). V was cut by 7 bases and J by 0 bases, with 14 bases left in between. The germline gives CDR1 LNHDA, CDR2 SQIVND (reference sequence). The CDR3 runs 15 residues.